Sequencing of this T cell receptor (beta chain) was carried out in a study of T cell changes during pregnancy in multiple sclerosis. The repertoire was sequenced with immunoSEQ multiplex PCR; TCRdb's copy has only in-frame clones and lacks some. The top ten clones hold about 1% of a sample with around 80,000 clones, around 94% of them seen once. Trimming took 2 bases from V and 0 from J, leaving 11 bases between them. Germline assignment: CDR1 SEHNR and CDR2 FQNEAQ (reference sequence). CDR3 size: 17 residues. The rearrangement joins TRBV7-9 to TRBJ2-6; D gene uncertain. This sequence was found in a female donor in good health, enrolled as a control in a pregnancy study. The starting material was peripheral blood, obtained in the second trimester of pregnancy. This CDR3 is CASSLRGGDSGANVLTF. The CDR3 DNA follows: TGTGCCAGCAGCTTACGTGGCGGAGACTCTGGGGCCAACGTCCTGACTTTC.